This T cell receptor beta chain was retrieved from a study of T cells after yellow fever vaccination. With respect to this clonotype: As yet, its antigen is unknown.

Trimming stripped 0 bases from V and 4 bases from J, with 13 bases between. The CDR3 is made up of 15 amino acids. The germline V gene encodes CDR1 DFQATT and CDR2 SNEGSKA (reference sequence). Findings and caveats of the study: Across the CD4 and CD8 compartments, a small share of clonotypes was present in both.

5'RACE template switching produced TCR cDNA carrying a universal primer site and UMIs. TCRdb reprocessed the 5' RACE reads via MiXCR and lists one record per CDR3 protein. The repertoire includes fewer than 500,000 distinct CDR3 sequences, under 20% of them detected once, and 15% to 20% sits in the top ten. The V call is TRBV20-1, the J call TRBJ1-3, with D tentatively TRBD1 (5 bases). The clonotype comes from a man younger than 35 who received the YFV17D yellow fever vaccine. Specimen: PBMCs, collected before the yellow fever booster vaccination. CDR3 in amino acids: CSAREAGSLGNTIYF. The DNA of the CDR3 is TGCAGTGCTAGAGAGGCAGGGAGTCTGGGAAACACCATATATTTT.